This entry is about one T cell receptor (beta chain). Its specificity is not known. This sample's treatment: roughly 10-day PBMC culture with coronavirus spike peptide pools or control peptides (ViraFEST assay). This sample was taken from a study of vaccination and CD4 T cells after COVID-19. Study context: Overlapping peptides covering the spike proteins of SARS-CoV-2, HCoV-NL63, HCoV-OC43 and HCoV-229E were added to stimulate cells. Regarding the study as a whole: There was no significant change from around 21 to 38 median reactive clonotypes.

Sequencing of the DNA from cultured CD4+ T cells was carried out with the Oncomine TCR Beta short-read assay. A single record per CDR3 protein comes from TCRdb applying MiXCR to the PCR reads. The sample has 9,500 to 15,000 distinct CDR3 sequences; approximately 55% are singletons. Deletions cut 2 bases from V and 6 bases from J, with 19 bases between. CDR1 is LNHNV, CDR2 YYDKDF, per germline (reference sequence). CDR3 length: 16 residues. The receptor was isolated from a human donor who had recovered from COVID-19. The chain joins TRBV15 to TRBJ1-1; D is uncertain. What was sequenced was CD4+ T cells from blood, cultured in vitro. The DNA of the CDR3 is TGTGCCACCAGCAGAAGCTCCGGGATTACCAGTCCTGAAGCTTTCTTT. It yields the protein CATSRSSGITSPEAFF. Combining the CDR3 with reference TRBV15 and TRBJ1-1 gives the whole variable domain DAMVIQNPRYQVTQFGKPVTLSCSQTLNHNVMYWYQQKSSQAPKLLFHYYDKDFNNEADTPDNFQSRRPNTSFCFLDIRSPGLGDTAMYLCATSRSSGITSPEAFFGQGTRLTVV.